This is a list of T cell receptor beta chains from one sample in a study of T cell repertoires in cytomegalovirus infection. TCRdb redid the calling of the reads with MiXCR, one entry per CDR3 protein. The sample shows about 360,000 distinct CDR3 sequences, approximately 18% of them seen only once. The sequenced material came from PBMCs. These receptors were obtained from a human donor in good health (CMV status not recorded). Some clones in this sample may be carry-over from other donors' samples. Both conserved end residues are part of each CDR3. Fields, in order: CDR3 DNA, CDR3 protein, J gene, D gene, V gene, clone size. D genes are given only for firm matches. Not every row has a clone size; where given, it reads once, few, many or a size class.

cdr3_nt: TGCAGTGCTAGGGCCAGCAATCAGCCCCAGCATTTT
cdr3_aa: CSARASNQPQHF
j_call: TRBJ1-5
d_call: -
v_call: TRBV20-1
clone_size: -

cdr3_nt: TGTGCCATCAGTGACCCCCGGGCGACCCAAGAGACCCAGTACTTC
cdr3_aa: CAISDPRATQETQYF
j_call: TRBJ2-5
d_call: -
v_call: TRBV10-3
clone_size: -

cdr3_nt: TGTGCCAGCAGCACCACTATGACAGGGGCCTACAATGAGCAGTTCTTC
cdr3_aa: CASSTTMTGAYNEQFF
j_call: TRBJ2-1
d_call: TRBD1
v_call: TRBV5-6
clone_size: -

cdr3_nt: TGCGCCAGCAGCCAAGTAGGACTAGCGGGAGAAATATATGAGCAGTTCTTC
cdr3_aa: CASSQVGLAGEIYEQFF
j_call: TRBJ2-1
d_call: TRBD2
v_call: TRBV4-1
clone_size: many

cdr3_nt: TGCGCCAGCAGCCAAGCCCAAGGGGAACGGTGGGTAATGGCTGAAGCTTTCTTT
cdr3_aa: CASSQAQGERWVMAEAFF
j_call: TRBJ1-1
d_call: -
v_call: TRBV4-3
clone_size: few

cdr3_nt: TGCAGCGTTTGGAATTCAGATACGCAGTATTTT
cdr3_aa: CSVWNSDTQYF
j_call: TRBJ2-3
d_call: -
v_call: TRBV29-1
clone_size: -

cdr3_nt: TGCGCCAGCAGCCAAGATGATGACGGTGGGGGAGCAGATACGCAGTATTTT
cdr3_aa: CASSQDDDGGGADTQYF
j_call: TRBJ2-3
d_call: -
v_call: TRBV4-3
clone_size: many

cdr3_nt: TGCGCCAGCAGCCAACGTGGGACTAGCGTGTTCTTC
cdr3_aa: CASSQRGTSVFF
j_call: TRBJ2-1
d_call: TRBD2
v_call: TRBV4-1
clone_size: -

cdr3_nt: TGCGCCAGCAGCCAAGTACCGGACAGGGTATCAAATGAGCAGTTCTTC
cdr3_aa: CASSQVPDRVSNEQFF
j_call: TRBJ2-1
d_call: TRBD1
v_call: TRBV4-1
clone_size: few

cdr3_nt: TGTGCCAGTAGTATTGGGGGTTCTGGGGCCAACGTCCTGACTTTC
cdr3_aa: CASSIGGSGANVLTF
j_call: TRBJ2-6
d_call: -
v_call: TRBV19
clone_size: many

cdr3_nt: TGTGCCAGCAGCCCAGGGGGCGCGAGGGACACTGAAGCTTTCTTT
cdr3_aa: CASSPGGARDTEAFF
j_call: TRBJ1-1
d_call: TRBD1
v_call: TRBV7-6
clone_size: -

cdr3_nt: TGCAGTGCCCGATTGGGGGTGGCCTACGAGCAGTACTTC
cdr3_aa: CSARLGVAYEQYF
j_call: TRBJ2-7
d_call: -
v_call: TRBV20-1
clone_size: -

cdr3_nt: TGTGCCAGCAGCTTGGATCTCAGGGGCACAGATACGCAGTATTTT
cdr3_aa: CASSLDLRGTDTQYF
j_call: TRBJ2-3
d_call: -
v_call: TRBV5-4
clone_size: -

cdr3_nt: TGTGCCAGCAGGGCGGCGAGCAGAAGGCAGTACTTC
cdr3_aa: CASRAASRRQYF
j_call: TRBJ2-4
d_call: -
v_call: TRBV12-3/TRBV12-4
clone_size: few

cdr3_nt: TGTGCCAGCAGCGATAGCGGGAGAAGAACAGATACGCAGTATTTT
cdr3_aa: CASSDSGRRTDTQYF
j_call: TRBJ2-3
d_call: TRBD2
v_call: TRBV7-2
clone_size: few

cdr3_nt: TGTGCCAGCAGTTTATGGGAAAGACTGCAGGTCCAGCATTTT
cdr3_aa: CASSLWERLQVQHF
j_call: TRBJ1-5
d_call: -
v_call: TRBV28
clone_size: -

cdr3_nt: TGTGCCAGCAGCCTTCGGACGGGGTACGGCGGGGAGCTGTTTTTT
cdr3_aa: CASSLRTGYGGELFF
j_call: TRBJ2-2
d_call: -
v_call: TRBV3-1
clone_size: few

cdr3_nt: TGCGCCAGCAGCCAAGATTTATCCGGGCGGCAGTATTTT
cdr3_aa: CASSQDLSGRQYF
j_call: TRBJ2-3
d_call: -
v_call: TRBV4-3
clone_size: -

cdr3_nt: TGTGCCAGCAGGGGGGATTCTGGAAACACCATATATTTT
cdr3_aa: CASRGDSGNTIYF
j_call: TRBJ1-3
d_call: -
v_call: TRBV12-3/TRBV12-4
clone_size: few

cdr3_nt: TGTGCCAGCAGCATACAGGGGGCCACTGAAGCTTTCTTT
cdr3_aa: CASSIQGATEAFF
j_call: TRBJ1-1
d_call: TRBD1
v_call: TRBV7-6
clone_size: many

cdr3_nt: TGTGCCAGTAGCAACCCCTACAGGGGCCACGAGCAGTACTTC
cdr3_aa: CASSNPYRGHEQYF
j_call: TRBJ2-7
d_call: TRBD1
v_call: TRBV19
clone_size: few

cdr3_nt: TGTGCCAGCAGCGAACAAGAGACCCAGTACTTC
cdr3_aa: CASSEQETQYF
j_call: TRBJ2-5
d_call: -
v_call: TRBV7-2
clone_size: many

cdr3_nt: TGTGCCAGCAGCCGCGGGGGGCTCCTATACAATGAGCAGTTCTTC
cdr3_aa: CASSRGGLLYNEQFF
j_call: TRBJ2-1
d_call: TRBD2
v_call: TRBV11-2
clone_size: few

cdr3_nt: TGTGCCAGCAGCTCACCAGCGGCCTACGAGCAGTACTTC
cdr3_aa: CASSSPAAYEQYF
j_call: TRBJ2-7
d_call: -
v_call: TRBV7-2
clone_size: many

cdr3_nt: TGTGCCAGTAAAAGCTACCAAGAGACCCAGTACTTC
cdr3_aa: CASKSYQETQYF
j_call: TRBJ2-5
d_call: -
v_call: TRBV19
clone_size: few

cdr3_nt: TGTGCCATCGCAATTCTTGACTATGGCTACACCTTC
cdr3_aa: CAIAILDYGYTF
j_call: TRBJ1-2
d_call: -
v_call: TRBV10-3
clone_size: -

cdr3_nt: TGCGCCAGCAGCCCTCGGGGGTCTGAAGCTTTCTTT
cdr3_aa: CASSPRGSEAFF
j_call: TRBJ1-1
d_call: -
v_call: TRBV4-1
clone_size: -